These 10 T cell receptor beta chains were all obtained from the same sample, sequenced in a study of T cells in Graves' hyperthyroidism and ophthalmopathy. Amplified regions were TCR beta CDR3 sequences from RNA transcripts. TCR CDR3 underwent first-round RT-PCR with the HTBI primer set. TCRdb re-derived calls from the multiplex PCR reads in MiXCR, one entry per CDR3 protein. The data hold fewer than 550,000 distinct CDR3 sequences, with less than 20% observed a single time. The sample comprised blood. The origin of the receptors is a woman in her late teens or twenties with Graves' hyperthyroidism.

This clonotype came up many times. The J gene is TRBJ2-1, the V gene TRBV5-1; possibly TRBD1 or TRBD2 for D (6 bases each). This CDR3 is 17 amino acids long. The germline V gene encodes CDR1 SGHRS and CDR2 YFSETQ. The V and J ends lost 0 bases and 5 bases respectively, with 18 bases between them. As DNA, the CDR3 is TGCGCCAGCAGCTTGGTCGGTCGGGGGCTCAAAGACAATGAGCAGTTCTTC. Its translation is CASSLVGRGLKDNEQFF.

This clonotype was counted many times. The V gene is TRBV12-3 or TRBV12-4, the J gene TRBJ2-1; 12 nucleotides match TRBD2. V gave up 4 bases and J gave up 0 bases; unmatched junction bases: 10. The CDR3 is 19 residues long. The CDR3 sequence is CASSSTSGRLRSSYNEQFF. The CDR3 region has the DNA TGTGCCAGCAGTTCCACTAGCGGGAGGCTCCGGAGCTCCTACAATGAGCAGTTCTTC.

This clonotype was observed at least ten times. The CDR3 protein is CSARWTVEAFF. In nucleotides, the CDR3 is TGCAGTGCTAGGTGGACTGTTGAAGCTTTCTTT. The rearrangement links TRBV20-1 to TRBJ1-1; no reliable D call. The length of the CDR3 is 11 residues. Germline V gene lookup returns CDR1 DFQATT and CDR2 SNEGSKA (reference sequence). The V end was cut by 3 bases, the J end by 7 bases, with 9 bases between.

This clonotype was counted ten times or more. The chain employs TRBV15 and TRBJ2-7; D possibly corresponds to TRBD2 (6 bases). Trimming took 8 bases from V and 5 from J, leaving 19 bases between them. The CDR3 has 14 residues. Germline V gene sequence: CDR1 LNHNV, CDR2 YYDKDF (reference sequence). The CDR3 spells CATRAGQGLNEQYF. The CDR3 coding sequence is TGTGCCACCCGCGCGGGGCAGGGTCTAAACGAGCAGTACTTC.

The chain joins TRBV5-1 to TRBJ1-1; D remains unclear. The CDR3 covers 13 residues. Germline-derived CDR1 and CDR2 are SGHRS and YFSETQ. With 4 bases removed from V and 6 bases from J, the gap between germline ends came to 13 bases. The CDR3: CASSPGPRAEAFF. The DNA of the CDR3 is TGCGCCAGCAGCCCAGGACCACGCGCTGAAGCTTTCTTT.

The chain recombines TRBV19 with TRBJ2-3, with TRBD2 matching over 13 bases. The V gene's germline CDR1 is LNHDA and CDR2 SQIVND (reference sequence). V was pared by 5 bases and J by 6 bases, with 14 bases of the junction left unmatched. The CDR3 is 18 amino acids. The CDR3 reads CASSALTSGRAPMDTQYF. The CDR3 DNA is TGTGCCAGTAGTGCCCTAACTAGCGGGAGGGCCCCTATGGATACGCAGTATTTT.

A word on this clonotype: A much larger clone lies one base from this, so it may be a read error. The V and J genes are TRBV20-1 and TRBJ2-3, with D possibly being TRBD1 or TRBD2 (6 bases each). The germline gives CDR1 DFQATT, CDR2 SNEGSKA (reference sequence). CDR3 length: 16 amino acids. The V end lost 6 bases, the J end lost 4 bases, and 23 bases lay between the germline ends. This chain's CDR3 is CSARPTGGPGADTQYF. CDR3 coding DNA: TGCAGTGCCCGACCCACTGGGGGGCCCGGGGCAGATACGCAGTATTTT.

This clonotype was counted ten times or more. The V gene is TRBV6-1, the J gene TRBJ2-5, with D perhaps matching TRBD2 (5 bases). Trimming cost V 0 bases and J 4 bases, with 15 bases left between them. The germline V gene has CDR1 MNHNS and CDR2 SASEGT. This CDR3 comprises 16 residues. For the CDR3, the DNA is TGTGCCAGCAGTGAAGCCGCTTTCCTGGCGGGAGAGACCCAGTACTTC. This gives the protein CASSEAAFLAGETQYF.

The chain combines TRBV6-5 with TRBJ2-6; unclear D gene. The CDR3 length is 17 residues. Trimming pared 0 bases from V and 3 bases from J, leaving 12 bases between. Germline assignment: CDR1 MNHEY and CDR2 SVGAGI. The CDR3 is CASSYSTGLSGANVLTF. In DNA, the CDR3 is TGTGCCAGCAGTTACTCGACCGGGCTGAGTGGGGCCAACGTCCTGACTTTC.

A word on this clonotype: The conserved closing phenylalanine or tryptophan is absent in this CDR3, likely reflecting a read error. The chain couples TRBV7-2 to TRBJ2-7; 10 nucleotides agree with TRBD1. Trimming removed 4 bases from V and 6 bases from J; junction bases left unmatched: 9. The CDR3 loop spans 15 amino acids. CDR1 SGHTA and CDR2 FQGNSA come from the germline V gene. The CDR3 sequence: CASSYSGTGVREQYL. CDR3 coding DNA: TGTGCCAGCAGCTACTCAGGGACAGGGGTCCGCGAGCAGTACCTC.